What follows are 27 T cell receptor beta chains derived from one specimen sequenced in a study of shared clonotypes between healthy human individuals. The method was immunoSEQ multiplex PCR; TCRdb's version includes in-frame clones alone and lacks a portion of them. Here the sample spans approximately 1.5 million clones, 97% to 99% being singletons. The sequenced sample was naive CD4+ T cells sorted from blood. Subset indicated: CD45RA+ positively selected. The receptors were gathered from a man under 40 in good health.

The chain employs TRBV18 and TRBJ2-5; 7 bases map to TRBD2. Trimming at V came to 1 base and at J to 5 bases, leaving 4 bases not matched to a gene. The CDR3 spans 14 residues. The germline V gene encodes CDR1 KGHSH and CDR2 LQKENI. The CDR3 DNA sequence: TGTGCCAGCTCACCACAACGGGGGGATGAGACCCAGTACTTC. Protein: CASSPQRGDETQYF.

The chain has TRBV5-4 and TRBJ1-4, with 7 bases aligning to TRBD1. Germline loops: CDR1 SGHNT, CDR2 YYREEE (reference sequence). The CDR3 extends over 13 amino acids. Germline trimming cut 10 bases from V and 1 base from J; bases unmatched to any gene: 4. CDR3 in amino acids: CAARQGTNEKLFF. CDR3 DNA sequence: TGTGCCGCCAGACAGGGAACTAATGAAAAACTGTTTTTT.

Concerning this clone: The sample has other DNA sequences that encode this CDR3 too. The V call is TRBV6-5, the J call TRBJ2-7; 12 bases match TRBD2. Trimming took 6 bases from V and 0 from J; bases not matched to a gene: 3. The CDR3 is 15 amino acids. The germline CDR1 and CDR2 sequences are MNHEY and SVGAGI. CDR3 residues: CASSLLAGGSYEQYF. For the CDR3, the DNA is TGTGCCAGCAGCCTACTAGCGGGGGGCTCCTACGAGCAGTACTTC.

The genes are TRBV9 and TRBJ2-1; no clear D gene. The V end was cut by 0 bases, the J end by 5 bases, with 15 bases between. This CDR3 has 16 amino acids. CDR1 and CDR2 from the germline V gene are SGDLS and YYNGEE. The CDR3 is CASSVGVALLHNEQFF. Here the CDR3 DNA reads TGTGCCAGCAGCGTAGGGGTAGCCCTCCTTCACAATGAGCAGTTCTTC. Full variable domain (remainder filled in from reference TRBV9 and TRBJ2-1): DSGVTQTPKHLITATGQRVTLRCSPRSGDLSVYWYQQSLDQGLQFLIQYYNGEERAKGNILERFSAQQFPDLHSELNLSSLELGDSALYFCASSVGVALLHNEQFFGPGTRLTVL.

The chain combines TRBV10-1 with TRBJ2-7; D not resolved. CDR3 size: 13 residues. Looked up from germline, CDR1 is WNHNN and CDR2 is SYGVQD (reference sequence). Deletions cut 2 bases from V and 1 base from J, with 6 bases between. CDR3 bases: TGCGCCAGCAGTGAGCACCATTCCTACGAGCAGTACTTC. Residues: CASSEHHSYEQYF.

This chain links TRBV18 with TRBJ2-7; 8 bases align to TRBD1. The ends lost 3 bases at V and 5 bases at J; junction bases unmatched: 6. The germline CDR1 and CDR2 sequences are KGHSH and LQKENI. The CDR3 spans 14 residues. The CDR3 here is CASSPGAGGDEQYF. The CDR3 nucleotides are TGTGCCAGCTCACCCGGGGCAGGGGGCGACGAGCAGTACTTC.

The table lists this clone with a count of one. V usage is TRBV7-9 and J usage is TRBJ1-5, with 8 bases lining up with TRBD1. The junction had 9 bases not matched to a gene; V was cut back by 7 bases and J by 7 bases. Germline CDR1 SEHNR, CDR2 FQNEAQ (reference sequence). CDR3 size: 14 residues. This chain's CDR3 is CASTTGQGSQPQHF. The CDR3 bases are TGTGCCAGCACAACTGGACAGGGAAGCCAGCCCCAGCATTTT.

This clone was counted a single time. The chain uses TRBV19 and TRBJ1-5, with D perhaps TRBD1 (5 bases). This CDR3 is built from 15 residues. Per the germline V gene, CDR1 is LNHDA and CDR2 is SQIVND (reference sequence). The germline V and J ends were trimmed by 4 bases and 10 bases, with 20 bases remaining between them. The CDR3 spells CASSRGDAPGSPQHF. The CDR3 nucleotides are TGTGCCAGTAGTAGGGGGGACGCGCCCGGGAGCCCCCAGCATTTT.

This rearrangement joins TRBV29-1 to TRBJ1-2, with D perhaps TRBD1 (5 bases). Per germline, CDR1 SQVTM and CDR2 ANQGSEA. The CDR3 covers 12 residues. The V end was cut by 6 bases, the J end by 8 bases, with 16 bases between. CDR3 DNA: TGCAGCGTCAAACTACAGGCCCCCGGCTACACCTTC. Translating it yields CSVKLQAPGYTF.

This chain joins TRBV5-4 and TRBJ2-1; TRBD2 aligns across 7 bases. The length of the CDR3 is 16 residues. V lost 0 bases and J lost 9; bases outside the gene matches: 12. Germline V gene lookup returns CDR1 SGHNT and CDR2 YYREEE (reference sequence). CDR3 in amino acids: CASSLDRYGERGEQFF. CDR3 DNA sequence: TGTGCCAGCAGCTTGGATCGGTATGGGGAGCGGGGTGAGCAGTTCTTC.

This rearrangement joins TRBV7-3 to TRBJ2-3; tentatively, D is TRBD1 (5 bases). CDR1 SGHTA and CDR2 FQGTGA come from the germline V gene. The CDR3 covers 15 residues. Trimming took off 1 base at V and 2 bases at J, with 10 bases between the two ends. This CDR3 reads CASSLKGSPTDTQYF. CDR3 coding DNA: TGTGCCAGCAGCTTAAAGGGGTCCCCCACAGATACGCAGTATTTT. Variable domain in full (rest from reference TRBV7-3 and TRBJ2-3): GAGVSQTPSNKVTEKGKYVELRCDPISGHTALYWYRQSLGQGPEFLIYFQGTGAADDSGLPNDRFFAVRPEGSVSTLKIQRTERGDSAVYLCASSLKGSPTDTQYFGPGTRLTVL.

The genes are TRBV14 and TRBJ2-1; D is undetermined. The V and J ends lost 3 bases and 7 bases respectively, with 4 bases between them. The CDR3 is made up of 11 amino acids. CDR1 and CDR2 (germline): SGHDN, FVKESK. The CDR3 DNA sequence: TGTGCCAGCAGCCACCATAATGAGCAGTTCTTC. As protein: CASSHHNEQFF.

The gene calls are TRBV21-1 and TRBJ2-5; the table's D call of TRBD1 was not tested on the DNA. TRBV21-1 is given as a pseudogene. The CDR3 runs 13 residues. CDR3 amino acids: CASGRDRQETQYF. CDR3 DNA sequence: TGTGCCAGCGGCCGGGACAGACAAGAGACCCAGTACTTC.

As regards this clone: Other DNA variants within this sample encode the same CDR3. J is TRBJ2-7 and V is TRBV7-2, with 7 positions matching TRBD1. V was clipped by 5 bases and J by 4 bases; unmatched bases: 5. CDR3 size: 13 residues. Germline loops: CDR1 SGHTA, CDR2 FQGNSA. CDR3 in DNA: TGTGCCAGCAGCCTAGGGGGCAGGTACGAGCAGTACTTC. It specifies CASSLGGRYEQYF.

The genes are TRBV7-9 and TRBJ2-1; 7 bases match TRBD2. The CDR3 is 15 residues long. The trim removed 7 bases at V and 3 bases at J, leaving 9 bases unmatched. Looked up from germline, CDR1 is SEHNR and CDR2 is FQNEAQ (reference sequence). The CDR3 nucleotides are TGTGCCAGCACCCGCCAGCGGGAACTCTACAATGAGCAGTTCTTC. Its protein is CASTRQRELYNEQFF.

V is TRBV29-1 and J is TRBJ2-5, with TRBD2 as a possible D gene (5 bases). V lost 5 bases to trimming and J lost 2 bases, with 12 bases between them. Germline assignment: CDR1 SQVTM and CDR2 ANQGSEA. This CDR3 region has 13 residues. Written as DNA, the CDR3 is TGCAGCGTTTCGCGGAGGCAACAAGAGACCCAGTACTTC. Translation: CSVSRRQQETQYF.

The gene calls are TRBV4-2 and TRBJ2-7, with 10 nucleotides matching TRBD2. CDR1 and CDR2 from the germline V gene are LGHNA and YNFKEQ. This CDR3 comprises 18 residues. V shed 0 bases and J 6 bases; nucleotides not matched to a gene: 14. The CDR3 region is CASSQDPSGRAPLSEQYF. DNA for the CDR3: TGTGCCAGCAGCCAAGATCCGAGCGGGAGGGCCCCCCTTAGCGAGCAGTACTTC.

V is TRBV9 and J is TRBJ1-5, with D maybe TRBD1 (6 bases). The CDR3 loop spans 16 amino acids. CDR1 is SGDLS and CDR2 is YYNGEE in the germline V gene. Trimming took 0 bases from V and 6 from J, leaving 16 bases between them. The CDR3 nucleotides read TGTGCCAGCAGCGTAGGAGGGGGAGACGGGACTCAGCCCCAGCATTTT. This encodes CASSVGGGDGTQPQHF. Full variable domain (missing parts from reference TRBV9 and TRBJ1-5): DSGVTQTPKHLITATGQRVTLRCSPRSGDLSVYWYQQSLDQGLQFLIQYYNGEERAKGNILERFSAQQFPDLHSELNLSSLELGDSALYFCASSVGGGDGTQPQHFGDGTRLSIL.

This chain joins TRBV9 and TRBJ2-5; TRBD2 matches at 11 bases. The CDR3 extends over 15 amino acids. Per the germline V gene, CDR1 is SGDLS and CDR2 is YYNGEE. After removal of 4 bases from V and 9 bases from J, the junction contained 11 bases not matched to a gene. CDR3: CASSTGTSGPGAQYF. CDR3 coding DNA: TGTGCCAGCAGCACCGGGACTAGCGGCCCAGGGGCCCAGTACTTC.

The CDR3 DNA sequence: TGCGCCAGCAGCTTGGGACAGTGGGAGACCCAGTACTTC. This translates into CASSLGQWETQYF. This rearrangement joins TRBV5-1 to TRBJ2-5, with TRBD1 as a possible D gene (5 bases). Germline-derived CDR1 and CDR2 are SGHRS and YFSETQ. Deletions cut 0 bases from V and 5 bases from J, with 8 bases between. This CDR3 region has 13 residues. The full variable domain, in which reference TRBV5-1 and TRBJ2-5 provide the parts outside the CDR3, is KAGVTQTPRYLIKTRGQQVTLSCSPISGHRSVSWYQQTPGQGLQFLFEYFSETQRNKGNFPGRFSGRQFSNSRSEMNVSTLELGDSALYLCASSLGQWETQYFGPGTRLLVL.

In the case of this clone: It is unclear where the CDR3 begins or ends on the DNA, so no DNA is shown, and the CDR3 is as TCRdb lists it. V gene TRBV12-1 combines with J gene TRBJ2-3. TRBV12-1 is labeled a pseudogene. The CDR3 sequence runs 15 residues, both termini included. CDR3 amino acids: CASSLVGSGTDTQYF.

To note about this clone: At one boundary the junction diverges from the germline segment, which might be a read error. The gene calls are TRBV7-6 and TRBJ2-5; 11 bases match TRBD2. This CDR3 has 16 residues. The germline V gene encodes CDR1 SGHVS and CDR2 FNYEAQ. As DNA, the CDR3 is TGTGCCAGCAGCCTAGCGGGAGGTGTGGCACAAGAGACCCAGTACTTC. Protein: CASSLAGGVAQETQYF.

The chain employs TRBV5-1 and TRBJ2-1, with D perhaps being TRBD1 or TRBD2 (5 bases each). Germline V gives CDR1 SGHRS, CDR2 YFSETQ. The CDR3 consists of 16 residues. V lost 4 bases and J lost 0, with 14 bases in between. The CDR3 nucleotides are TGCGCCAGCAGCCGGGACCGCCCTAGCTCCTACAATGAGCAGTTCTTC. Translated, it gives CASSRDRPSSYNEQFF.

This chain connects TRBV27 to TRBJ1-2; 7 bases are shared with TRBD1. The CDR3 has 16 residues. Germline V lookup: CDR1 MNHEY, CDR2 SMNVEV (reference sequence). Trimming cost V 4 bases and J 4 bases; bases outside gene matches: 12. The CDR3 nucleotides are TGTGCCAGCAGTTCTCACCAAGTCGACAGGGTCTATGGCTACACCTTC. Encoded protein: CASSSHQVDRVYGYTF.

This rearrangement joins TRBV2 to TRBJ2-2; the match to TRBD1 covers 7 bases. Trimming cost V 7 bases and J 1 base; bases outside gene matches: 3. The CDR3 is 14 amino acids. CDR1 SNHLY and CDR2 FYNNEI come from the germline V gene. CDR3 DNA sequence: TGTGCCAGCAAACGGGACAGGAACACCGGGGAGCTGTTTTTT. Translation: CASKRDRNTGELFF. The whole variable domain, filled in from reference TRBV2 and TRBJ2-2, reads EPEVTQTPSHQVTQMGQEVILRCVPISNHLYFYWYRQILGQKVEFLVSFYNNEISEKSEIFDDQFSVERPDGSNFTLKIRSTKLEDSAMYFCASKRDRNTGELFFGEGSRLTVL.

The CDR3: CASSIGGQGDYEQYF. The CDR3 region has the DNA TGTGCCAGTAGTATTGGAGGACAGGGAGACTACGAGCAGTACTTC. J is TRBJ2-7 and V is TRBV19; 8 nucleotides match TRBD1. Germline V lookup: CDR1 LNHDA, CDR2 SQIVND (reference sequence). Germline trimming cut 3 bases from V and 3 bases from J; bases unmatched to any gene: 7. The CDR3 is 15 amino acids.

The rearrangement links TRBV7-6 to TRBJ2-2; the D is unclear. CDR1 and CDR2 from the germline V gene are SGHVS and FNYEAQ. The germline V and J ends were trimmed by 11 bases and 6 bases, with 16 bases remaining between them. The CDR3 totals 13 residues. Written as DNA, the CDR3 is TGTGCCGTCCCATTTCGACCGCCCGGGGAGCTGTTTTTT. It codes for CAVPFRPPGELFF. Variable domain in full (rest from reference TRBV7-6 and TRBJ2-2): GAGVSQSPRYKVTKRGQDVALRCDPISGHVSLYWYRQALGQGPEFLTYFNYEAQQDKSGLPNDRFSAERPEGSISTLTIQRTEQRDSAMYRCAVPFRPPGELFFGEGSRLTVL.